This T cell receptor (beta chain) was sequenced for a study of shared clonotypes between healthy human individuals. Study at large: CD4 naive cells filled three plates per donor, CD4 memory three, CD8 naive two and CD8 memory one.

Profiled with immunoSEQ multiplex PCR; TCRdb holds only in-frame clones, not every one. There are around 2.5 million clones in the sample; roughly 93% occur only once, and roughly 0.36% lies in the top ten. With V trimmed by 2 bases and J by 5 bases, 9 bases remained unmatched. CDR3 length: 17 residues. Germline V gives CDR1 SGHRS, CDR2 YFSETQ. As regards this clone: Its antigen remains unidentified.

A CD45RA+ naive subset and a CD45RA-negative memory subset were split from CD4+ cells. Study-wide findings and caveats: What limited the represented genetic and exposure-history diversity was the small number of donors. Memory subsets generally showed lower estimated richness than naive subsets.

This chain joins TRBV5-1 and TRBJ2-1; 11 bases line up with TRBD2. This receptor was identified in a man between 18 and 29 years old in good health. Some clones in this sample may be carry-over from other donors' samples. The sequenced sample consisted of naive CD4+ T cells from PBMCs. Specified subset: CD45RA+ positively selected. The CDR3 region is CASSLIAGGPSHNEQFF. The CDR3, as DNA: TGCGCCAGCAGCTTAATAGCGGGAGGGCCGTCCCACAATGAGCAGTTCTTC.